The T cell receptor (beta chain) described here comes from a study of CD8+CD57+ T cells in acquired aplastic anemia. Across the study: Sorted CD4+ and CD8+ cell DNA averaged approximately 3 ug. CD4+ cell libraries from healthy donors averaged around 9.8 million reads. Whole-study results and caveats: Patients did not significantly differ from controls in CD8+ Simpson's diversity. Patients and controls turned out to have twenty-nine CD8+ CDR3 sequences in common.

About this clonotype: Its specificity is unknown.

Trimming pared 4 bases from V and 6 bases from J, leaving 9 bases between. The CDR3 contains 12 residues. Germline values: CDR1 ENHRY, CDR2 SYGVKD. TCR beta VDJ and CDR3 were profiled, and genomic DNA was the template. TCRdb itself ran the reads through MiXCR, one entry per CDR3 protein. The sample holds some 130,000 distinct CDR3 sequences, 48% seen once. The sample was sorted CD4+, CD8+, or CD8+CD57+ T cells (not recorded which) from PBMCs. The rearrangement joins TRBV10-3 to TRBJ1-1, with D unclear. The TCR comes from a human donor in good health, serving as a control. In DNA, the CDR3 is TGTGCCATCAGTGCGGTTAGCGCTGAAGCTTTCTTT. It translates to CAISAVSAEAFF.